The clone carrying this TCR beta chain was seen a handful of times. The CDR3 spans 13 residues. CDR1 SNHLY and CDR2 FYNNEI come from the germline V gene. Trimming at V came to 6 bases and at J to 3 bases, leaving 3 bases not matched to a gene. These data originate in a study of T-cell memory formation after mild COVID-19. Constant-segment-primed 5'RACE gave TCR alpha and TCR beta cDNA libraries with sample barcodes and UMIs. Each CDR3 protein is one row after TCRdb ran MiXCR on the 5' RACE reads. Among about 400,000 distinct CDR3 sequences listed, about 25% were seen once. The receptor was derived from an adult woman who had mild COVID-19 (a few samples of this study predate the infection). Cell type and time point are not known. Sequenced: PBMCs or a T cell subset sorted from them (not recorded which). The genes are TRBV2 and TRBJ1-1, with TRBD1 matching 8 bases. CDR3 DNA sequence: TGTGCCAGCAGCAACAGGGGGGACACTGAAGCTTTCTTT. Protein sequence: CASSNRGDTEAFF.